What follows are 21 T cell receptor beta chains derived from one specimen sequenced in a study of T cells in Graves' hyperthyroidism and ophthalmopathy. Amplified regions were TCR beta CDR3 sequences from RNA transcripts. The HTBI primer set drove a first-round RT-PCR of the TCR CDR3. One entry per CDR3 protein results from TCRdb running MiXCR on the multiplex PCR reads. The sample lists roughly 700,000 distinct CDR3 sequences, roughly 17% seen once, with about a sixth in the top ten. Sequences were obtained from blood. Receptors originate from a man aged 50-60 years with Graves' hyperthyroidism.

This clonotype occurred a few times. This may stem from a read error, because a much larger clone lies one nucleotide away. The rearrangement uses TRBV7-2 and TRBJ2-5; D not certain. The CDR3 is made up of 17 amino acids. The V gene lost 1 base and the J gene lost 1 base, with 16 bases spanning the gap. The germline V gene has CDR1 SGHTA and CDR2 FQGNSA. The CDR3, as DNA: TGTGCCAGCAGCTTAGGATCCGCTGTGGGGTTCCAAGAGACCCAGTACTTC. This gives the protein CASSLGSAVGFQETQYF.

The chain joins TRBV3-1 to TRBJ2-1; TRBD2 matches 7 bases. V trimming: 0 bases; J trimming: 4 bases; junction bases outside the gene matches: 9. CDR1 is LGHDT and CDR2 is YNNKEL in the germline V gene (reference sequence). The CDR3 length is 17 residues. CDR3 sequence: CASSQEMGGRNYNEQFF. As DNA, the CDR3 is TGTGCCAGCAGCCAAGAGATGGGCGGGAGAAATTACAATGAGCAGTTCTTC.

This clonotype has ten or more counts. The J gene is TRBJ2-5, the V gene TRBV7-2, with 8 positions matching TRBD1. CDR1 and CDR2 (germline): SGHTA, FQGNSA. CDR3 length equals 16 residues. The ends lost 2 bases at V and 7 bases at J; junction bases unmatched: 12. CDR3 coding DNA: TGTGCCAGCAGCTTATGGCAGGGGGCCCCATGGAGGACCCAGTACTTC. Protein sequence: CASSLWQGAPWRTQYF.

Concerning this clonotype: A much larger clone is a single base away; this may be a read error. The chain is built from TRBV18 and TRBJ2-2; D unclear. This CDR3 comprises 12 residues. V was shortened by 2 bases and J by 7 bases, with 5 bases between the two germline ends. Germline lookup yields CDR1 KGHSH and CDR2 LQKENI. CDR3 DNA sequence: TGTGCCAGCTCACCATTTATCGGGGAGCTGTTTTTT. This codes for CASSPFIGELFF.

There are many counts of this clonotype. This sequence joins TRBV27 and TRBJ2-3; 9 nucleotides align to TRBD2. The CDR3 loop spans 16 amino acids. The V gene's germline CDR1 is MNHEY and CDR2 SMNVEV (reference sequence). The trim removed 8 bases at V and 0 bases at J, leaving 9 bases unmatched. The CDR3 region has the DNA TGTGCCAGCGTCCCTACTAGCGGGCCTAGCACAGATACGCAGTATTTT. Protein product: CASVPTSGPSTDTQYF.

This clonotype was counted many times. V gene TRBV29-1 combines with J gene TRBJ2-1, with 7 bases identical to TRBD2. CDR1 and CDR2 from the germline V gene are SQVTM and ANQGSEA. With 4 bases clipped from V and 4 bases from J, the junction kept 7 bases outside the gene matches. The CDR3 has 14 residues. CDR3 loop: CSVVGGGRYNEQFF. In DNA form, the CDR3 reads TGCAGCGTTGTTGGTGGCGGGAGATACAATGAGCAGTTCTTC.

At least ten counts were recorded for this clonotype. The rearrangement uses TRBV28 and TRBJ1-2; a possible D gene is TRBD1 (5 bases). CDR1 and CDR2 (germline): MDHEN, SYDVKM. The V end lost 2 bases, the J end lost 6 bases, and 13 bases lay between the germline ends. CDR3 length: 14 residues. The CDR3 sequence: CASSLDRAGDGYTF. DNA for the CDR3: TGTGCCAGCAGTTTAGATCGTGCGGGGGATGGCTACACCTTC.

This clonotype was counted ten times or more. The junction does not match germline at one end; this may be a read error. The rearrangement uses TRBV7-7 and TRBJ2-1; D may be TRBD1 (6 bases). Germline loops: CDR1 SSHAT, CDR2 FNYEAQ (reference sequence). The CDR3 loop spans 16 amino acids. This CDR3 is CASSLVQGGSYNEQFF. DNA of the CDR3: TGTGCTAGCAGCTTAGTACAGGGCGGCTCCTACAATGAGCAGTTCTTC.

This clonotype was seen a single time. CDR3 sequence reads: CASSYSVADQETQYF. The CDR3, as DNA: TGTGCCAGCAGTTACTCGGTGGCAGACCAAGAGACCCAGTACTTC. V and J are TRBV6-2 or TRBV6-3 and TRBJ2-5; D not certain. CDR1 is MNHEY and CDR2 is SVGEGT in the germline V gene. This CDR3 spans 15 amino acids. V was shortened by 0 bases and J by 0 bases, with 8 bases between the two germline ends.

This clonotype was detected ten times or more. The V gene is TRBV28, the J gene TRBJ2-7; 9 bases fit TRBD2. CDR1 and CDR2 (germline): MDHEN, SYDVKM. V gave up 0 bases and J gave up 5 bases; unmatched junction bases: 11. This CDR3 is built from 17 residues. The CDR3 coding sequence is TGTGCCAGCAGTTTATGGGTAGCGGGAGTGAGTGACGACGAGCAGTACTTC. It yields the protein CASSLWVAGVSDDEQYF.

This clonotype has ten or more counts. The chain joins TRBV12-3 or TRBV12-4 to TRBJ1-1; no firm D call. The CDR3 has 15 amino acids. Trimming cost V 3 bases and J 0 bases, with 11 bases left between them. The CDR3 coding sequence is TGTGCCAGCAGTTTGGGGAGGGCGATGAACACTGAAGCTTTCTTT. It specifies CASSLGRAMNTEAFF.

The CDR3 DNA reads as TGTGCCAGCAGCTCCTCAGGAAGGGATTCACCCCTCCACTTT. Amino acids: CASSSSGRDSPLHF. The V call is TRBV7-2, the J call TRBJ1-6; D is uncertain. This CDR3 spans 14 amino acids. Germline assignment: CDR1 SGHTA and CDR2 FQGNSA. The ends were cut back, 4 bases at V and 8 bases at J, with 12 bases in the middle.

This clonotype has ten or more counts. The chain is built from TRBV6-1 and TRBJ1-5; D unresolved. This CDR3 is built from 13 residues. The germline V gene encodes CDR1 MNHNS and CDR2 SASEGT. Trimming shortened V by 5 bases and J by 4 bases, and 9 bases separated the two germline ends. The CDR3 sequence is CASSSDGNQPQHF. CDR3 sequence (DNA): TGTGCCAGCAGTTCGGACGGGAATCAGCCCCAGCATTTT.

The chain employs TRBV5-5 and TRBJ1-6; TRBD1 matches 7 bases. The V and J ends lost 1 base and 10 bases, in that order; junction bases with no gene match: 11. The CDR3 is 16 residues long. From germline, CDR1 is SGHKS and CDR2 YYEKEE (reference sequence). This chain's CDR3 is CASSLHRGPEGSPLHF. CDR3 DNA: TGTGCCAGCAGCTTGCATAGGGGGCCCGAAGGGTCACCCCTCCACTTT.

J is TRBJ2-5 and V is TRBV20-1; 12 bases are shared with TRBD1. Germline CDR1 is DFQATT and CDR2 is SNEGSKA (reference sequence). The CDR3 runs 15 residues. Trimming cost V 1 base and J 2 bases; bases outside gene matches: 2. Here the CDR3 reads CSARGDRGPQETQYF. The CDR3 DNA is TGCAGTGCTAGAGGGGACAGGGGGCCACAAGAGACCCAGTACTTC.

This clonotype was observed many times. The V call is TRBV27, the J call TRBJ2-7, with TRBD1 matching over 8 bases. Trimming at V came to 3 bases and at J to 2 bases, leaving 9 bases not matched to a gene. CDR1 MNHEY and CDR2 SMNVEV come from the germline V gene (reference sequence). This CDR3 has 16 residues. CDR3 DNA sequence: TGTGCCAGCAGTTTCTCCCCCGGGACAGGAGCCTACGAGCAGTACTTC. Residues: CASSFSPGTGAYEQYF.

The sample holds many counts of this clonotype. The chain carries TRBV3-1 and TRBJ2-1; possible D gene TRBD2, 6 bases. The germline CDR1 and CDR2 sequences are LGHDT and YNNKEL (reference sequence). With 2 bases removed from V and 7 bases from J, the gap between germline ends came to 12 bases. The CDR3 extends over 14 amino acids. Written as DNA, the CDR3 is TGTGCCAGCAGCCAACGTCCAGGGAGGAATGAGCAGTTCTTC. Its translation is CASSQRPGRNEQFF.

This clonotype has ten or more counts. The chain has TRBV2 and TRBJ2-3; 8 nucleotides line up with TRBD2. Per the germline V gene, CDR1 is SNHLY and CDR2 is FYNNEI. This CDR3 is built from 13 residues. Losses at the gene ends were 9 bases for V and 2 bases for J; bases not matched to a gene: 4. CDR3 coding DNA: TGTGCCAGTACTAGCGGCATCACAGATACGCAGTATTTT. Translated: CASTSGITDTQYF.

V usage is TRBV19 and J usage is TRBJ1-5; D is ambiguous. Germline V gene sequence: CDR1 LNHDA, CDR2 SQIVND (reference sequence). The CDR3 contains 14 residues. V dropped 7 bases and J dropped 0 bases, with 10 bases sitting between them. This CDR3 reads CASNDNFSNQPQHF. CDR3 DNA: TGTGCCAGTAACGACAATTTTAGCAATCAGCCCCAGCATTTT.

This sequence joins TRBV11-2 and TRBJ2-2; 10 nucleotides align to TRBD2. Unmatched junction bases numbered 10, after V lost 1 base and J lost 5 bases. CDR3 size: 18 residues. From germline, CDR1 is SGHAT and CDR2 FQNNGV. The CDR3 coding sequence is TGTGCCAGCAGCTTAGCCACGCTAGCGGGAGTCCGGACCGGGGAGCTGTTTTTT. Its translation is CASSLATLAGVRTGELFF. The complete variable domain, with remaining parts taken from reference TRBV11-2 and TRBJ2-2, reads EAGVAQSPRYKIIEKRQSVAFWCNPISGHATLYWYQQILGQGPKLLIQFQNNGVVDDSQLPKDRFSAERLKGVDSTLKIQPAKLEDSAVYLCASSLATLAGVRTGELFFGEGSRLTVL.

This clonotype was detected ten times or more. The rearrangement joins TRBV28 to TRBJ2-5; the match to TRBD2 covers 7 bases. V trimming: 7 bases; J trimming: 6 bases; junction bases outside the gene matches: 11. The CDR3 is 14 amino acids. CDR1 is MDHEN and CDR2 is SYDVKM in the germline V gene. CDR3: CASTSGTSAKTQYF. The CDR3, as DNA: TGTGCCAGCACCTCGGGTACTAGCGCAAAGACCCAGTACTTC.